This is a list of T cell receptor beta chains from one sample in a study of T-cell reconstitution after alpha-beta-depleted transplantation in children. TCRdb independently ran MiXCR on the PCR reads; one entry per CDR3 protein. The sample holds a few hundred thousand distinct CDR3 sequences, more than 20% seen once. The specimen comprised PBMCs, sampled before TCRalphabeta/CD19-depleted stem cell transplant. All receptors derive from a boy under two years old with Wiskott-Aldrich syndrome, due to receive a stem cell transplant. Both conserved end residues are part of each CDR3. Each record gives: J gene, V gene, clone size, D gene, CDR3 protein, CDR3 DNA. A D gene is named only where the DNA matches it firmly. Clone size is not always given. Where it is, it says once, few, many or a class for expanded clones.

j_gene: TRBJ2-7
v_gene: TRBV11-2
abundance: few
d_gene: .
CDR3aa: CASTQRGSSYEQYF
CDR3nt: TGTGCCAGCACCCAAAGGGGTAGCTCCTACGAGCAGTACTTC

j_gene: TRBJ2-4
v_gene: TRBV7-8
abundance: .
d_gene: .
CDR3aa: CASSSELLGGGGNIQYF
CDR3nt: TGTGCCAGCAGTTCGGAATTATTGGGCGGAGGGGGAAACATTCAGTACTTC

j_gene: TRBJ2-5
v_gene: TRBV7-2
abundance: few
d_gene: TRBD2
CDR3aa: CASSNEIAGGDTQYF
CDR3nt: TGTGCCAGCAGCAACGAAATAGCGGGGGGGGATACCCAGTACTTC

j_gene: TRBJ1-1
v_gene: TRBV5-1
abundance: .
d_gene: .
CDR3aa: CASSFKDGPQAFF
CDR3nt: TGCGCCAGCAGCTTCAAGGACGGACCTCAAGCTTTCTTT

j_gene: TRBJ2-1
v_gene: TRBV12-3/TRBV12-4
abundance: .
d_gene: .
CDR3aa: CASSPLTSYEQFF
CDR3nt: TGTGCCAGCAGTCCTCTTACTAGTTATGAGCAGTTCTTC

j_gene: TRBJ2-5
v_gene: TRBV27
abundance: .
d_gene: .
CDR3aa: CASSPLQGGGETQYF
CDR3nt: TGTGCCAGCAGTCCCCTCCAGGGAGGGGGTGAGACCCAGTACTTC

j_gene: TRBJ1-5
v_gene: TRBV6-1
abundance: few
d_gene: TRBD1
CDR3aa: CASQTGVGNQPQHF
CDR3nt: TGTGCCAGCCAAACAGGGGTGGGCAATCAGCCCCAGCATTTT

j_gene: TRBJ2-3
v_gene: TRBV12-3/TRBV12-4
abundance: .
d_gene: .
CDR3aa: CASSLPGVCTDTQYF
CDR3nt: TGTGCCAGCAGCCTTCCGGGGGTCTGCACAGATACGCAGTATTTT

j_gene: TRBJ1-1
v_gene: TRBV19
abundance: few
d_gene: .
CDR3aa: CASSLDQRGVDTEAFF
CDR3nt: TGTGCCAGTAGCCTCGATCAAAGGGGGGTGGACACTGAAGCTTTCTTT

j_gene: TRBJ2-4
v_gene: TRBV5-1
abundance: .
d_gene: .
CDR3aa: CASRGGEAKNIQYF
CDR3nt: TGCGCCAGCAGGGGTGGGGAAGCCAAAAACATTCAGTACTTC

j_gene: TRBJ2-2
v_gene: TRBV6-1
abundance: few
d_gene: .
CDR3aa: CASSPHRAYGELFF
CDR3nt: TGTGCCAGCAGTCCTCACAGGGCTTACGGGGAGCTGTTTTTT

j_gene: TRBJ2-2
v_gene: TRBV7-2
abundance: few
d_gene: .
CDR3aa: CASRPRTPPALTGELFF
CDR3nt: TGTGCCAGCAGACCAAGGACTCCACCTGCCCTTACCGGGGAGCTGTTTTTT

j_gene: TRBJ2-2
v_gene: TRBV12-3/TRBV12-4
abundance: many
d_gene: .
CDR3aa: CASSFLGSGELFF
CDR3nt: TGTGCCAGCAGTTTTTTGGGGAGCGGGGAGCTGTTTTTT

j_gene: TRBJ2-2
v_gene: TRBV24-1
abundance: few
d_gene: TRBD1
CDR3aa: CATRAGGSTGELFF
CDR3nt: TGTGCCACCAGAGCAGGGGGCAGCACCGGGGAGCTGTTTTTT

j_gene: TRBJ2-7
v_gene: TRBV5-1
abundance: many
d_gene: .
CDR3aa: CASSLDDYEQYF
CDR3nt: TGCGCCAGCAGCTTGGATGACTACGAGCAGTACTTC

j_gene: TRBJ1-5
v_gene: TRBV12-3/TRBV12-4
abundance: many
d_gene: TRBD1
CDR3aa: CASSLGTVSHQPQHF
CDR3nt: TGTGCCAGCAGCCTCGGGACAGTGAGCCATCAGCCCCAGCATTTT

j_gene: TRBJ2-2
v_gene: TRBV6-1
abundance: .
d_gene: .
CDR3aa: CAAAQVNTGELFF
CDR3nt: TGTGCCGCGGCTCAGGTGAACACCGGGGAGCTGTTTTTT

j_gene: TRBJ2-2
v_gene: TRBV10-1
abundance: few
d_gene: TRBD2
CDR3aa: CASSGGSGRSGTGELFF
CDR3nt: TGCGCCAGCAGTGGGGGTAGCGGGAGATCGGGCACCGGGGAGCTGTTTTTT

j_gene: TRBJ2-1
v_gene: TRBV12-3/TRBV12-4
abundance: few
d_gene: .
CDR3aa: CASSLVSGLGTYNEQFF
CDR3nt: TGTGCCAGCAGTTTAGTATCGGGACTGGGGACCTACAATGAGCAGTTCTTC

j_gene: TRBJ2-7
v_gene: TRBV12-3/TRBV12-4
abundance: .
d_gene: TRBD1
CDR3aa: CASSDRGWGNEQYF
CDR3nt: TGTGCCAGCAGCGACAGGGGTTGGGGCAACGAGCAGTACTTC

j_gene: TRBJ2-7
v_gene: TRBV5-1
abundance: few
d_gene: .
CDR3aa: CASSLELGSYYEQYF
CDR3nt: TGCGCCAGCAGCTTGGAGCTTGGCAGCTACTACGAGCAGTACTTC

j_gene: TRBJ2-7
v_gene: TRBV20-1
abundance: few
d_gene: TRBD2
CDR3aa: CSAIPLAGTYEQYF
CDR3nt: TGCAGTGCTATCCCTCTAGCGGGGACCTACGAGCAGTACTTC

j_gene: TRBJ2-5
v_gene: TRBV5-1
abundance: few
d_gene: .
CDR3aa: CASSLEGMETQYF
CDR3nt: TGCGCCAGCAGCTTAGAGGGGATGGAGACCCAGTACTTC

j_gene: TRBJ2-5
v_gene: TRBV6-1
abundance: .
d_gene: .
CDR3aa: CASSVPVTQYF
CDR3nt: TGTGCCAGCAGCGTTCCGGTAACCCAGTACTTC

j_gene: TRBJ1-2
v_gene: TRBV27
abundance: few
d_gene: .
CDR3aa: CASSFDGLAGYTF
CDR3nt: TGTGCCAGCAGTTTTGACGGACTTGCGGGCTACACCTTC

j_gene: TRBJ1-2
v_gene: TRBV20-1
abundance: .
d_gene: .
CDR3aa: CSARVSQGQYGYTF
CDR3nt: TGCAGTGCTAGAGTTTCCCAGGGTCAATATGGCTACACCTTC

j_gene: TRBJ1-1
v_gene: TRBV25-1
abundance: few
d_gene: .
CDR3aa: CASSDPGGNTEAFF
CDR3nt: TGTGCCAGCAGTGATCCGGGGGGGAACACTGAAGCTTTCTTT

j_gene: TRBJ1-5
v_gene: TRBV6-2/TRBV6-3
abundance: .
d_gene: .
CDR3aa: CASRTGARNQPQHF
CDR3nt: TGTGCCAGCAGGACGGGGGCTCGCAATCAGCCCCAGCATTTT